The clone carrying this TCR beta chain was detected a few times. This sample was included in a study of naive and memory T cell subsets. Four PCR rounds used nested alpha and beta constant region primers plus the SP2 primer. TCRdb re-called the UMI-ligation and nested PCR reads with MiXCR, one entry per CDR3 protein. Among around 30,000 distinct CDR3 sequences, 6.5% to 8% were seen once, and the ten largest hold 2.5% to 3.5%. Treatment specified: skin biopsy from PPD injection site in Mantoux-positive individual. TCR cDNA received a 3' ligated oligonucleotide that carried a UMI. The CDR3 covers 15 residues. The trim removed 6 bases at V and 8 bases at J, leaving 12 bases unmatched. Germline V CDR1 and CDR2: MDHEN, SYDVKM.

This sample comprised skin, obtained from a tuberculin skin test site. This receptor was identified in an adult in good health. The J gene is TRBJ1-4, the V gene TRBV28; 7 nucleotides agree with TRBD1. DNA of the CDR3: TGTGCCAGCAGAGAACTCCGGGACAGTTTAGAAAAACTGTTTTTT. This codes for CASRELRDSLEKLFF.